This TCR beta chain was identified in a study of blood T cell repertoires in COVID-19. Clones were sequenced by immunoSEQ multiplex PCR, and TCRdb holds only the in-frame ones, with some missing. The sample includes over 400,000 clones, roughly 89% of them seen just once. Germline V gene sequence: CDR1 SGHAT, CDR2 FQNNGV. J lost 7 bases, V lost 6 bases, and 7 bases had no gene match. The CDR3 is 14 residues long. J is TRBJ2-5 and V is TRBV11-2; TRBD2 agrees at 11 bases. The sample taken for sequencing was peripheral blood. The sequence derives from a woman in her 30s with active or convalescent COVID-19. CDR3 amino acids: CASRTGLAVGTQYF. In DNA form, the CDR3 reads TGTGCCAGCAGAACGGGACTAGCGGTAGGGACCCAGTACTTC.